This T cell receptor beta chain stems from a study of T cells after yellow fever vaccination (dated by TCRdb to the late 2010s). About the investigation overall: Libraries from fractions with low cell numbers were prepared with the SMART-Seq v4 Ultra Low Input RNA kit. To track T-cell clones before and after primary and booster YFV17D yellow fever vaccination, bulk TCR alpha and beta repertoires were sequenced longitudinally. Two healthy male donors made up the cohort, one aged 18 to 29 years and the other aged 30 to 40 years. Blood was drawn at multiple timepoints before and after primary and secondary immunization, with bulk PBMC replicates and cell subsets isolated. Results and caveats for the whole study, not just this receptor: After the booster, most of the clones that had expanded following primary vaccination were detected again (just under 97% of CD4 and 80% to 90% of CD8), which suggests that memory was broadly maintained. Because abundant contaminating clonotypes from the bulk population could be contained in FACS-sorted repertoires, computational filtering was required. A small share of clonotypes was detected in both CD4 and CD8 compartments, with the overlap likely arising from convergent recombination. Because only two donors were included in the study, the extent to which the findings can be generalized is limited. The secondary T-cell response was found to be weaker but faster than the primary response, with a peak reached on day 5 rather than on day 15.

Interpreted using the paper, the treatment or condition label stands for: live attenuated yellow fever vaccine strain. PBMCs were isolated from peripheral blood using a standard Ficoll-Paque protocol. Dynabeads CD4 and CD8 positive selection kits were used to isolate the CD4 and CD8 T-cell fractions. TriZol was used to extract RNA from bulk PBMCs, from CD4 and CD8 fractions, and from dextramer-positive and dextramer-negative fractions. Ten or more counts support this clonotype. This receptor's antigen is unknown. Base qualities are missing; no much larger clone stands one base away. TCR cDNA was synthesized by 5'RACE template switching, through which a universal primer site and unique molecular identifiers were introduced. cDNA synthesis was primed from both the TCR alpha and TCR beta constant segments. Two PCR steps were used to amplify libraries, with sample barcodes and sequencing adapters being added in the second step. Sequencing of the libraries was done on either Illumina HiSeq 2500 (2x100 bp) or NovaSeq (2x150 bp). The published analysis was carried out like this. Demultiplexing of reads and collapsing into UMI consensus sequences were performed with MIGEC, and V(D)J alignment was carried out with MiXCR. Vaccine-responding clonotypes were defined with edgeR using replicate PBMC samples, requiring FDR below 0.01 and a log2 fold change above 5 up to day 15. Each bulk clonotype was labeled CD4 or CD8 based on which sequenced repertoire, CD4 or CD8, contained the clonotype at higher abundance. TCRdb reran the public reads through fastp at Q25 and MiXCR, keeping productive beta chains. Rows are combined by CDR3 protein, so each entry shows the most common genes and DNA. The V and J calls reflect TCRdb's pipeline rather than the authors' work. The sample profile shows approximately 150,000 distinct CDR3 sequences; about 7.7% of them were found once. The ten biggest clones cover 0.55% to 0.9% of the sample.

Its CDR3 holds 16 amino acids, cysteine through phenylalanine. The retained sequence is limited to the CDR3, 48 bases, with the frame set at the first base. Trimming costs V 3 bases and J 0 bases, and their ends lie 9 bases apart. Specimen: CD4+ T cells sorted from PBMCs, collected 5 days after the yellow fever booster vaccination. The sequence derives from a man aged 30 to 45 who received the YFV17D yellow fever vaccine. The chain is encoded by TRBV12-3 or TRBV12-4 joined to TRBJ2-6; the D gene is perhaps TRBD2, on 5 matching bases. The DNA sequence reads TGTGCCAGCAGTTTCCTGGCGGGCTCTGGGGCCAACGTCCTGACTTTC. It translates to CASSFLAGSGANVLTF.